This T cell receptor (beta chain) was identified during a study of cytomegalovirus exposure and HLA in healthy donors. Study-level findings and limits: In a later analysis, the majority of CMV-associated beta chains seemingly showed HLA restriction.

The study ran its PCR with 60 Vbeta and 13 Jbeta primers. Generated by immunoSEQ multiplex PCR, the TCRdb table keeps only in-frame clones and is missing some. This sample's table reports about 83,000 clones. The V and J ends lost 7 bases and 4 bases, in that order; junction bases with no gene match: 8. In germline, CDR1 is MNHEY, CDR2 SVGAGI. This CDR3 region has 15 residues. Points on this clone: As yet, its antigen is unknown.

The chain couples TRBV6-5 to TRBJ2-7; 12 bases align to TRBD2. The sequence was collected from a man between 18 and 35 years old in good health and CMV-seropositive. Sequencing used PBMCs. In DNA form, the CDR3 reads TGTGCCAGCATTAAGACTAGCGGGGGCCCATACGAGCAGTACTTC. Protein: CASIKTSGGPYEQYF.